Below, one T cell receptor beta chain is given with its context. Its specificity is unknown. The data belong to a study of cytomegalovirus exposure and HLA in healthy donors. Study-level information: In terms of ancestry, the Caucasian-associated cluster contained roughly four fifths of the roughly 400 genotyped donors.

The PCR used 60 Vbeta and 13 Jbeta primers. Method: immunoSEQ multiplex PCR; TCRdb's copy keeps in-frame clones and lacks some. The sample shows 110,000 to 150,000 clones, 80% to 85% of them seen only once. Broader study findings: The listing of 150 to 200 TCR beta chains classed them as cytomegalovirus-associated. Per a later analysis, about 18,000 TCR beta sequences showed association with HLA alleles at 0.05 false discovery rate.

Germline CDR1 and CDR2: MNHEY and SMNVEV (reference sequence). CDR3 length: 17 residues. Trimming stripped 5 bases from V and 0 bases from J, with 14 bases between. This clonotype was obtained from a female donor in good health and CMV-seronegative. The chain uses TRBV27 and TRBJ1-6; D remains unclear. The sample taken for sequencing was PBMCs. The CDR3 DNA is TGTGCCAGCAGTCCGAACTGGGCCAGCTCCTATAATTCACCCCTCCACTTT. Its translation is CASSPNWASSYNSPLHF.